This T cell receptor (beta chain) emerged from a study of blood T cell repertoires in COVID-19. Across the study: Samples taken during acute and convalescent COVID-19 were collected in the United States, Italy and Spain. Sources were T cells, B-cell-depleted T cells, or PBMCs; the material itself was cDNA or gDNA.

The V gene's germline CDR1 is PRHDT and CDR2 FYEKMQ (reference sequence). The CDR3 has 18 residues. J was trimmed by 1 base and V by 5 bases; bases with no gene match: 14. TCRdb's table, derived via immunoSEQ multiplex PCR, lists solely in-frame clones and lacks some. The sample records about 180,000 clones, about 89% being singletons. The chain links TRBV13 to TRBJ1-3; TRBD1 matches 7 bases. The sequenced material came from peripheral blood. This receptor was identified in a man aged 35 to 55 with active or convalescent COVID-19. CDR3 bases: TGTGCCAGCAGCACATTCCGAGACAGGGTGATATCTGGAAACACCATATATTTT. Translated: CASSTFRDRVISGNTIYF.